The 28 T cell receptor beta chains presented below share a single source sample, sequenced in a study of T cell clones after liver transplantation. The data were produced by immunoSEQ multiplex PCR, yet TCRdb's version contains in-frame clones alone and is incomplete. The sample yields tens of thousands of clones, just under 80% seen once. Specimen: CD8+ T cells from blood, collected 54 months after liver transplant. These TCRs come from a human patient who received a liver transplant. Some T cells may possibly be graft donor cells.

Within the sample, this clone is medium-sized (0.01 to 0.1%). V is TRBV6-4 and J is TRBJ2-3, with 10 bases lining up with TRBD2. The CDR3 contains 16 residues. The J segment lost 0 bases and the V segment lost 0 bases, leaving 0 bases of the junction unmatched. Germline V lookup: CDR1 MRHNA, CDR2 SNTAGT. The CDR3 reads CASSDSTSGSTDTQYF. CDR3 DNA sequence: TGTGCCAGCAGTGACTCGACTAGCGGGAGCACAGATACGCAGTATTTT.

There are a few counts of this clone. V gene TRBV6-5 combines with J gene TRBJ1-2; no reliable D call. V lost 1 base, J lost 11 bases, and 17 bases lay in between. Germline CDR1 MNHEY, CDR2 SVGAGI. The CDR3 loop spans 14 amino acids. The CDR3 here is CASSYLEEALGYTF. For the CDR3, the DNA is TGTGCCAGCAGTTACTTAGAAGAGGCGCTGGGGTACACCTTC.

The chain is built from TRBV7-2 and TRBJ2-7, with TRBD1 as a possible D gene (5 bases). Trimming shortened V by 2 bases and J by 4 bases, and 12 bases separated the two germline ends. CDR3 size: 14 residues. Germline CDR1 SGHTA, CDR2 FQGNSA. CDR3 region: CASSLQGTDYEQYF. The CDR3, as DNA: TGTGCCAGCAGCTTACAGGGAACAGATTACGAGCAGTACTTC.

The chain has TRBV28 and TRBJ1-1; possibly TRBD1 for D (5 bases). The CDR3 loop spans 14 amino acids. CDR1 and CDR2 from the germline V gene are MDHEN and SYDVKM. V lost 2 bases and J lost 6, with 13 bases in between. CDR3 DNA: TGTGCCAGCAGTTTACGGGGCTACGAACCTGAAGCTTTCTTT. It yields the protein CASSLRGYEPEAFF. The entire variable domain, with the rest obtained from reference TRBV28 and TRBJ1-1, is as follows: DVKVTQSSRYLVKRTGEKVFLECVQDMDHENMFWYRQDPGLGLRLIYFSYDVKMKEKGDIPEGYSVSREKKERFSLILESASTNQTSMYLCASSLRGYEPEAFFGQGTRLTVV.

A remark on this clone: In the same sample, other DNA sequences code for this CDR3. This chain uses TRBV27 with TRBJ2-1; TRBD2 is a possible D gene (6 bases). Germline V CDR1 and CDR2: MNHEY, SMNVEV (reference sequence). Trimming took 6 bases from V and 7 from J, leaving 13 bases between them. The CDR3 contains 13 residues. The chain's CDR3 is CASSLGTLNEQFF. In DNA, the CDR3 is TGTGCCAGCAGCCTCGGGACTCTTAATGAGCAGTTCTTC.

The V gene is TRBV6-1, the J gene TRBJ2-6; D possibly corresponds to TRBD1 (6 bases). The CDR3 extends over 15 amino acids. CDR1 is MNHNS and CDR2 is SASEGT in the germline V gene. V dropped 10 bases and J dropped 0 bases, with 13 bases sitting between them. The CDR3 is CATRDNFSGANVLTF. The DNA of the CDR3 is TGTGCCACCAGGGACAACTTCTCTGGGGCCAACGTCCTGACTTTC.

This clone was seen a few times. The CDR3: CASSFLGPSYEQYF. CDR3 DNA sequence: TGTGCCAGCAGTTTCTTGGGACCATCCTACGAGCAGTACTTC. This rearrangement joins TRBV28 to TRBJ2-7; perhaps D is TRBD1 or TRBD2 (5 bases each). Germline V CDR1 and CDR2: MDHEN, SYDVKM. This CDR3 comprises 14 residues. V lost 3 bases, J lost 1 base, and 10 bases lay in between.

This clone showed up just a few times. This chain links TRBV29-1 with TRBJ2-3, with TRBD2 identical over 14 bases. Germline CDR1 reads SQVTM; CDR2 reads ANQGSEA. V dropped 5 bases and J dropped 2; count of bases not matched to a gene: 9. CDR3 size: 17 residues. Here the CDR3 reads CSVTTGTSGGYTDTQYF. The CDR3 coding sequence is TGCAGCGTTACAACCGGGACTAGCGGGGGTTACACAGATACGCAGTATTTT.

The chain carries TRBV5-6 and TRBJ2-1, with 12 bases matching TRBD2. There are 17 residues in the CDR3. CDR1 SGHDT and CDR2 YYEEEE come from the germline V gene. V lost 3 bases, J lost 2 bases, and 6 bases stayed unmatched. The CDR3 DNA reads TGTGCCAGCAGCTCCACTAGCGGGGGGATCGCCTACAATGAGCAGTTCTTC. Translation: CASSSTSGGIAYNEQFF.

V is TRBV27 and J is TRBJ2-6; 8 bases match TRBD2. Germline V gives CDR1 MNHEY, CDR2 SMNVEV (reference sequence). Trimming took 5 bases from V and 0 from J; bases not matched to a gene: 9. This CDR3 comprises 18 residues. The CDR3 protein is CASSPSRGDFSGANVLTF. The CDR3 bases are TGTGCCAGCAGTCCCTCGCGGGGGGACTTCTCTGGGGCCAACGTCCTGACTTTC.

The CDR3 nucleotides are TGCGCCAGCAGCCAGGGGGGGGGACTTACCAGTCCCTACGAGCAGTACTTC. Residues: CASSQGGGLTSPYEQYF. The chain combines TRBV4-1 with TRBJ2-7, with 7 bases lining up with TRBD2. Germline CDR1 is MGHRA and CDR2 is YSYEKL. The V segment lost 3 bases and the J segment 2 bases; nucleotides outside the gene matches: 13. The CDR3 is 17 amino acids.

V is TRBV30 and J is TRBJ1-1; no clear D. The length of the CDR3 is 14 residues. Germline values: CDR1 GTSNPN, CDR2 SVGIG (reference sequence). The V and J ends lost 0 bases and 6 bases respectively, with 14 bases between them. Written as DNA, the CDR3 is TGTGCCTGGAGTGTACAACGGGCTGAGGCTGAAGCTTTCTTT. Its translation is CAWSVQRAEAEAFF.

This chain joins TRBV28 and TRBJ1-5; no reliable D call. Germline V gene sequence: CDR1 MDHEN, CDR2 SYDVKM. This CDR3 contains 14 residues. Trimming shortened V by 5 bases and J by 7 bases, and 15 bases separated the two germline ends. CDR3 residues: CASSMFSPGQPQHF. The CDR3 DNA sequence: TGTGCCAGCAGTATGTTCAGTCCCGGGCAGCCCCAGCATTTT.

The chain combines TRBV7-9 with TRBJ2-7, with D unresolved. Looked up from germline, CDR1 is SEHNR and CDR2 is FQNEAQ (reference sequence). Trimming pared 2 bases from V and 0 bases from J, leaving 11 bases between. The CDR3 is 15 amino acids. The CDR3 here is CASSLSDAGSYEQYF. Here the CDR3 DNA reads TGTGCCAGCAGCTTAAGTGACGCCGGCTCCTACGAGCAGTACTTC. The variable domain in full, with the rest retrieved from reference TRBV7-9 and TRBJ2-7, is DTGVSQNPRHKITKRGQNVTFRCDPISEHNRLYWYRQTLGQGPEFLTYFQNEAQLEKSRLLSDRFSAERPKGSFSTLEIQRTEQGDSAMYLCASSLSDAGSYEQYFGPGTRLTVT.

The rearrangement joins TRBV11-2 to TRBJ2-3, with TRBD2 identical over 16 bases. The length of the CDR3 is 19 residues. Germline loops: CDR1 SGHAT, CDR2 FQNNGV. Trimming removed 2 bases from V and 2 bases from J; junction bases left unmatched: 7. CDR3 DNA sequence: TGTGCCAGCAGCTTAATTTTAGGGACTAGCGGGGGGGTCACAGATACGCAGTATTTT. Amino acid sequence: CASSLILGTSGGVTDTQYF.

The chain has TRBV12-5 and TRBJ2-3; 7 positions match TRBD2. The CDR3 spans 15 residues. Per germline, CDR1 LGHNT and CDR2 FRNRAP. The V gene end was trimmed by 0 bases and the J gene end by 1 base; junction bases not matched to a gene: 1. In DNA form, the CDR3 reads TGTGCTAGTGGTTTGGTGGGGAGGGGCACAGATACGCAGTATTTT. Translated: CASGLVGRGTDTQYF.

This sequence joins TRBV25-1 and TRBJ1-1; D gene unclear. Trimming pared 6 bases from V and 2 bases from J, leaving 10 bases between. The CDR3 length is 13 residues. CDR1 is MGHDK, CDR2 SYGVNS, per germline. DNA for the CDR3: TGTGCCAGCAGGGGATTAAGCAACACTGAAGCTTTCTTT. The encoded protein is CASRGLSNTEAFF.

This clone was seen once. The CDR3 here is CASSLWSRGETQYF. CDR3 coding DNA: TGTGCCAGCAGTTTATGGTCTAGGGGAGAGACCCAGTACTTC. The chain uses TRBV27 and TRBJ2-5, with D perhaps TRBD1 (5 bases). Germline-derived CDR1 and CDR2 are MNHEY and SMNVEV (reference sequence). The CDR3 has 14 residues. V was trimmed by 1 base and J by 4 bases, leaving 10 bases between them.

The chain uses TRBV5-4 and TRBJ2-2, with unresolved D. Germline lookup yields CDR1 SGHNT and CDR2 YYREEE (reference sequence). V was pared by 4 bases and J by 3 bases, with 13 bases between. The CDR3 is 15 residues long. The CDR3 nucleotides read TGTGCCAGCAGCCTAAGCCTCATCGACACCGGGGAGCTGTTTTTT. Amino acids: CASSLSLIDTGELFF.

The gene calls are TRBV9 and TRBJ2-7, with D possibly being TRBD1 (5 bases). Germline V lookup: CDR1 SGDLS, CDR2 YYNGEE. This CDR3 contains 13 residues. The germline V and J ends were trimmed by 4 bases and 7 bases, with 15 bases remaining between them. The CDR3, as DNA: TGTGCCAGCAGCCCAGATGGGGCTAGGGAGCAGTACTTC. Its protein is CASSPDGAREQYF.

This clone was seen a few times. V gene TRBV29-1 combines with J gene TRBJ1-1; no reliable D call. V was shortened by 3 bases and J by 6 bases, with 8 bases between the two germline ends. This CDR3 is built from 11 residues. Germline values: CDR1 SQVTM, CDR2 ANQGSEA. This CDR3 reads CSVDPRPEAFF. For the CDR3, the DNA is TGCAGCGTTGATCCTAGGCCTGAAGCTTTCTTT.

The chain carries TRBV28 and TRBJ2-3; perhaps D is TRBD1 or TRBD2 (6 bases each). CDR1 is MDHEN and CDR2 is SYDVKM in the germline V gene. This CDR3 is built from 13 residues. Trimming stripped 7 bases from V and 12 bases from J, with 20 bases between. The DNA for the CDR3 is TGTGCCAGCAAATATGAGGGGGGAATTTCCCAGTATTTT. Its translation: CASKYEGGISQYF.

This clone was detected a few times. The chain carries TRBV2 and TRBJ2-5; D ambiguous. The CDR3 totals 10 residues. The germline V gene encodes CDR1 SNHLY and CDR2 FYNNEI. V was shortened by 3 bases and J by 10 bases, with 6 bases between the two germline ends. For the CDR3, the DNA is TGTGCCAGCAGTGATTCCCTCCAGTACTTC. It translates to CASSDSLQYF.

The gene calls are TRBV28 and TRBJ1-1, with D hard to call. Per the germline V gene, CDR1 is MDHEN and CDR2 is SYDVKM. The CDR3 loop spans 15 amino acids. Trimming left V 2 bases short and J 5 bases short, with 15 bases between. The CDR3 loop reads CASSLEVGVPTEAFF. The CDR3 nucleotides read TGTGCCAGCAGTTTAGAGGTCGGGGTACCTACTGAAGCTTTCTTT.

In its sample, this clone was seen a few times. The chain is built from TRBV11-2 and TRBJ1-5, with D hard to call. Germline-derived CDR1 and CDR2 are SGHAT and FQNNGV. Trimming cost V 0 bases and J 5 bases, with 11 bases left between them. The CDR3 contains 15 residues. DNA for the CDR3: TGTGCCAGCAGCTTAGAAGCAGGTCCGGATCAGCCCCAGCATTTT. This translates into CASSLEAGPDQPQHF.

The genes are TRBV2 and TRBJ2-7; D is unclear. V was clipped by 5 bases and J by 0 bases, with 2 bases between them. This CDR3 spans 11 amino acids. From germline, CDR1 is SNHLY and CDR2 FYNNEI. The chain's CDR3 is CASSYSYEQYF. DNA for the CDR3: TGTGCCAGCAGTTACTCCTACGAGCAGTACTTC. Using reference TRBV2 and TRBJ2-7 for the parts outside the CDR3, the full variable domain is EPEVTQTPSHQVTQMGQEVILRCVPISNHLYFYWYRQILGQKVEFLVSFYNNEISEKSEIFDDQFSVERPDGSNFTLKIRSTKLEDSAMYFCASSYSYEQYFGPGTRLTVT.

This sequence joins TRBV4-1 and TRBJ1-2, with D unclear. V lost 1 base, J lost 11 bases, and 17 bases lay in between. The CDR3 runs 14 residues. Germline V gene sequence: CDR1 MGHRA, CDR2 YSYEKL. CDR3 nucleotide sequence: TGCGCCAGCAGCCAAGTAGGCGACCCTGGAGTGTACACCTTC. Residues: CASSQVGDPGVYTF.

The CDR3 region is CATYRQGFQPQHF. The CDR3 DNA follows: TGTGCCACCTACCGACAGGGGTTTCAGCCCCAGCATTTT. The chain is built from TRBV27 and TRBJ1-5; TRBD1 aligns across 8 bases. The CDR3 extends over 13 amino acids. The ends lost 10 bases at V and 6 bases at J; junction bases unmatched: 8. Germline V CDR1 and CDR2: MNHEY, SMNVEV (reference sequence).